The clone carrying this T cell receptor (beta chain) occurred a few times. Looked up from germline, CDR1 is SNHLY and CDR2 is FYNNEI. V gave up 7 bases and J gave up 12 bases, with 16 bases separating them. This CDR3 is 13 amino acids long. This entry comes from a study of T cells in Graves' hyperthyroidism and ophthalmopathy. TCR beta CDR3 regions were amplified from RNA transcripts. Researchers ran a first-round RT-PCR on the TCR CDR3 using the HTBI primer set. MiXCR was run by TCRdb on the multiplex PCR reads, yielding one entry per CDR3 protein. This sample has roughly 500,000 distinct CDR3 sequences, with 35% to 50% found just once.

V and J are TRBV2 and TRBJ1-6; D unresolved. The origin of this receptor is an adult woman with Graves' disease, either hyperthyroidism or ophthalmopathy (not recorded which). Source material: peripheral blood or thyroid tissue (not recorded which). The chain's CDR3 is CASTILGIGPLHF. The CDR3 coding sequence is TGTGCCAGCACTATTTTGGGGATAGGACCCCTCCACTTT.